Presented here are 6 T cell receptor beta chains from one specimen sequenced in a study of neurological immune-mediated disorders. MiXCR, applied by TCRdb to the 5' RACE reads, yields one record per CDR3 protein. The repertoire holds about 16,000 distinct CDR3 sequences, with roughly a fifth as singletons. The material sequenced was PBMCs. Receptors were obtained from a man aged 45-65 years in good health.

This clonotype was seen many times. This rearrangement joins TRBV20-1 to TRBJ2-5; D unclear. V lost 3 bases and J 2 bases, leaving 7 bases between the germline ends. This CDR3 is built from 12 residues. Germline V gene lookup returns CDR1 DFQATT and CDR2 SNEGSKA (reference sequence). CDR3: CSARTDQETQYF. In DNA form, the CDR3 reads TGCAGTGCTAGGACGGATCAAGAGACCCAGTACTTC.

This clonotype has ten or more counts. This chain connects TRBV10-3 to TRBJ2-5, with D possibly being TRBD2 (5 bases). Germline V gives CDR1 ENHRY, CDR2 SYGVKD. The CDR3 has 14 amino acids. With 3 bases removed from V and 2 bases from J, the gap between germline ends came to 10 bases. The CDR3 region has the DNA TGTGCCATCAGTGATTTGGCGGGTCAAGAGACCCAGTACTTC. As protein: CAISDLAGQETQYF.

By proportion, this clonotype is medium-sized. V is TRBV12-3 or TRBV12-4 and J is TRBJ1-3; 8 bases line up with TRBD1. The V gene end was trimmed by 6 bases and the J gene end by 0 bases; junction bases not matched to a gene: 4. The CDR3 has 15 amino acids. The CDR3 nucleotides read TGTGCCAGCAGCCTCGGACAGGGCTCTGGAAACACCATATATTTT. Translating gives CASSLGQGSGNTIYF.

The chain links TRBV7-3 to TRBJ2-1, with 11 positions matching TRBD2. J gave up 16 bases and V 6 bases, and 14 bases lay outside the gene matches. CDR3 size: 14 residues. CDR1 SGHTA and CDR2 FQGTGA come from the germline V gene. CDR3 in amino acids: CASSLAGGYNGHFF. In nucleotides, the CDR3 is TGTGCCAGCAGTCTAGCGGGAGGATACAATGGGCATTTCTTC.

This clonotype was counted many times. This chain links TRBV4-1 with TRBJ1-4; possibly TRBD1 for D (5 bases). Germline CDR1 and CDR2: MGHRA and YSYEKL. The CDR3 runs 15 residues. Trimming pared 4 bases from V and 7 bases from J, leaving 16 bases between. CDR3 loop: CASSRIGGIGEKLFF. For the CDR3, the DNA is TGCGCCAGCAGCCGGATCGGGGGTATCGGTGAAAAACTGTTTTTT.

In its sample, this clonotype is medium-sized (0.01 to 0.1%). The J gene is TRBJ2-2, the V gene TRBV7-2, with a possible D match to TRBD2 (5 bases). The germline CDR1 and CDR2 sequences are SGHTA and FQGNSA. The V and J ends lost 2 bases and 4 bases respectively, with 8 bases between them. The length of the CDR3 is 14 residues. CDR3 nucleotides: TGTGCCAGCAGCTTACAGACTACCACCGGGGAGCTGTTTTTT. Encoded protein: CASSLQTTTGELFF.